This T cell receptor beta chain was retrieved from a study of molecular identifiers for immune sequencing clone quantification. Overall study findings and caveats: Same-barcode identical TCR molecules could make highly expanded clones look smaller than they are. Detection of one spiked Jurkat cell's TCR RNA reportedly worked in 1 million or so naive cells.

TCRdb analysed the PCR reads with MiXCR anew, one entry per CDR3 protein. The table includes 80,000 to 130,000 distinct CDR3 sequences, roughly a third detected once. Germline V gene lookup returns CDR1 MNHEY and CDR2 SMNVEV (reference sequence). The CDR3 runs 13 residues. A note on this clonotype: Its antigen is as yet unknown. A read error may account for a junction end that differs from germline.

The receptor comes from a human donor in good health. Some libraries in this study had Jurkat cell RNA spiked in. The source material was naive CD8+ T cells from blood, with Jurkat cell RNA spiked in. Described subset: FACS-sorted CD8+CD4-CCR7+CD45RA+ naive T cells. This chain joins TRBV27 and TRBJ2-7; weak D call: TRBD1 (5 bases). The CDR3 protein is CACSLGPSYEQYF. For the CDR3, the DNA is TGTGCCTGCAGTCTGGGGCCCTCCTACGAGCAGTACTTC.